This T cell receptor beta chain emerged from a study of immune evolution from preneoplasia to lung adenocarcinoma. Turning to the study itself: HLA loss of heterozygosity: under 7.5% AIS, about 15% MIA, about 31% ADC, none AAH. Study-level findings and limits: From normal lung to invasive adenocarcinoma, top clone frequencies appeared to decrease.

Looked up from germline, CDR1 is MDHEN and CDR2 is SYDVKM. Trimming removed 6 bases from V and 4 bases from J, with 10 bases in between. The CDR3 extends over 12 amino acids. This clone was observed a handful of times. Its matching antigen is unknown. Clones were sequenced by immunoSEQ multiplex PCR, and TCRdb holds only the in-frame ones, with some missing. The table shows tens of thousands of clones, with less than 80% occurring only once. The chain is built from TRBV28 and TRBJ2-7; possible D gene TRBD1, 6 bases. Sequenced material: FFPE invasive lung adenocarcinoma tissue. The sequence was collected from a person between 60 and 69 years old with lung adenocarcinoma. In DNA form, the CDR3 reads TGTGCCAGCAGCGTCAGGGGTTACGAGCAGTACTTC. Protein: CASSVRGYEQYF. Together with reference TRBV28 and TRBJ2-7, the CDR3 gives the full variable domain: DVKVTQSSRYLVKRTGEKVFLECVQDMDHENMFWYRQDPGLGLRLIYFSYDVKMKEKGDIPEGYSVSREKKERFSLILESASTNQTSMYLCASSVRGYEQYFGPGTRLTVT.